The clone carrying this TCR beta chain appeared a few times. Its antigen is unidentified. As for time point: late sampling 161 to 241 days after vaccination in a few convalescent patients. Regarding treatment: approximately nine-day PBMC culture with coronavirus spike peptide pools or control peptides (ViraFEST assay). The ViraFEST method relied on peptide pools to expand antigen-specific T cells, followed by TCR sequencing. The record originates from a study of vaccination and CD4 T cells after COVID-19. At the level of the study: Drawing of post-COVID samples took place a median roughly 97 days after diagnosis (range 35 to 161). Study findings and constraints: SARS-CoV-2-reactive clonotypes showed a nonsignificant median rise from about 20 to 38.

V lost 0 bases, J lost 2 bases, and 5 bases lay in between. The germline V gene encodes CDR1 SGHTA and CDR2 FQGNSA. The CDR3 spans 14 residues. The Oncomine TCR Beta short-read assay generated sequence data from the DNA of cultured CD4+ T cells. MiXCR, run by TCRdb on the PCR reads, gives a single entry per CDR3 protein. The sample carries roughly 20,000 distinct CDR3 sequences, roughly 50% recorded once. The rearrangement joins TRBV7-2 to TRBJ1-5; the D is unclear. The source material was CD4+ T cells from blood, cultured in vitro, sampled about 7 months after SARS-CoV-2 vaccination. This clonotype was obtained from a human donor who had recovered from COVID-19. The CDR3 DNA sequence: TGTGCCAGCAGCTTAGCACGGGGCAATCAGCCCCAGCATTTT. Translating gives CASSLARGNQPQHF. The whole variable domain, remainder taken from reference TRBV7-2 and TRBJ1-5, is GAGVSQSPSNKVTEKGKDVELRCDPISGHTALYWYRQSLGQGLEFLIYFQGNSAPDKSGLPSDRFSAERTGGSVSTLTIQRTQQEDSAVYLCASSLARGNQPQHFGDGTRLSIL.